The present T cell receptor beta chain was sequenced within a study of cytomegalovirus exposure and HLA in healthy donors. Study-level results: Clusters of TCRs from the first cohort tended to co-occur in the 90 to 150 validation repertoires (as a later analysis found). Cytomegalovirus association was assigned to more than 150 TCR beta chains. A few of the chains that were CMV-associated were confirmed in vitro to be specific for CMV antigens.

This clone has only a few counts. Its antigen is not known. The V end was cut by 0 bases, the J end by 0 bases, with 12 bases between. The CDR3 spans 17 residues. Germline loops: CDR1 MNHNS, CDR2 SASEGT. Method: immunoSEQ multiplex PCR; TCRdb's copy keeps in-frame clones and lacks some. Among approximately 120,000 clones listed, about 90% were seen once. The study drew the donors from its approximately 120-subject validation cohort, separate from the roughly 670-subject first cohort. The clonotype was recovered from a woman under 30 in good health and CMV-seronegative. The V and J genes are TRBV6-1 and TRBJ1-5, with D hard to call. Sequencing input: PBMCs. CDR3 protein: CASSEADKRYSNQPQHF. As DNA, the CDR3 is TGTGCCAGCAGTGAAGCTGATAAGAGATATAGCAATCAGCCCCAGCATTTT.